The sequence of this T cell receptor (beta chain) was determined in a study of cytomegalovirus exposure and HLA in healthy donors. Both 60 Vbeta primers and 13 Jbeta primers went into the PCR. Measured with immunoSEQ multiplex PCR; TCRdb has only the in-frame clones, and not every one. Of 150,000 or so clones in the sample, approximately 74% were seen once. Germline lookup yields CDR1 SGDLS and CDR2 YYNGEE. The CDR3 length is 15 residues. V lost 6 bases and J lost 2, with 17 bases in between. This clone was detected only once. What was sequenced was PBMCs. This TCR was recovered from a male donor in good health and CMV-seronegative. The chain has TRBV9 and TRBJ2-5; D is perhaps TRBD1 (6 bases). CDR3 nucleotides: TGTGCCAGCACGAAGGTAGGACAGCCGCAAGAGACCCAGTACTTC. It yields the protein CASTKVGQPQETQYF.